This T cell receptor (beta chain) came from a study of shared clonotypes between healthy human individuals. Note on this clone: Other DNA sequences in the sample encode the same CDR3.

Profiling relied on immunoSEQ multiplex PCR, and the TCRdb table lists in-frame clones only, not all of them. The sample shows about 2.1 million clones, just over 90% of them seen only once. The CDR3 is 14 residues long. The V end was cut by 6 bases, the J end by 0 bases, with 12 bases between. Germline loops: CDR1 SEHNR, CDR2 FQNEAQ (reference sequence). Terminally differentiated effector memory CD45RA+ cells were excluded by CCR7 positive selection of CD45RO-negative cells. Sequenced material: naive CD8+ T cells from PBMCs. The chain is built from TRBV7-9 and TRBJ2-7; D is perhaps TRBD2 (6 bases). This receptor was obtained from a man aged 18 to 29 in good health. Some clones in this sample may be carry-over from other donors' samples. CDR3 sequence reads: CASSSGRSSYEQYF. In nucleotides, the CDR3 is TGTGCCAGCAGTAGCGGACGGAGCTCCTACGAGCAGTACTTC.